The 28 T cell receptor beta chains given below trace back to one sample, sequenced in a study of shared clonotypes between healthy human individuals. Selected positively for CCR7 and CD45RO-negative, naive CD8 cells excluded terminally differentiated effector memory CD45RA+ cells. Method: immunoSEQ multiplex PCR; TCRdb's copy keeps in-frame clones and lacks some. The sample lists approximately 2,200,000 clones, about 92% seen once, with more than 1.5% in the top ten. Sequencing input: naive CD8+ T cells from PBMCs. The receptors here all came from a man younger than 35 in good health. Some clones in this sample may be carry-over from other donors' samples.

This clone was recorded only once. V is TRBV9 and J is TRBJ2-1; TRBD2 matches at 9 bases. Per the germline V gene, CDR1 is SGDLS and CDR2 is YYNGEE. The CDR3 covers 13 residues. V gave up 3 bases and J gave up 5 bases; unmatched junction bases: 0. The DNA of the CDR3 is TGTGCCAGCAGCGGACTAGCGGACAATGAGCAGTTCTTC. Its protein is CASSGLADNEQFF.

The V call is TRBV7-9, the J call TRBJ2-2, with TRBD2 matching 15 bases. The V gene's germline CDR1 is SEHNR and CDR2 FQNEAQ (reference sequence). The CDR3 sequence is 16 residues long. V was clipped by 5 bases and J by 6 bases; unmatched bases: 4. As DNA, the CDR3 is TGTGCCAGCAGCCTGGGACTAGCGGGAGGCGCCGGGGAGCTGTTTTTT. Protein product: CASSLGLAGGAGELFF.

The gene calls are TRBV30 and TRBJ1-5; no clear D. Germline V gene data show CDR1 as GTSNPN and CDR2 as SVGIG (reference sequence). CDR3 length: 13 amino acids. V dropped 5 bases and J dropped 0 bases, with 8 bases sitting between them. CDR3 protein: CAWRGSSNQPQHF. The CDR3 nucleotides are TGTGCCTGGCGAGGGTCTAGCAATCAGCCCCAGCATTTT.

This sequence joins TRBV9 and TRBJ2-6; D might be TRBD1 or TRBD2, each matching 6 bases. Looked up from germline, CDR1 is SGDLS and CDR2 is YYNGEE. The germline V and J ends were trimmed by 4 bases and 4 bases, with 24 bases remaining between them. The length of the CDR3 is 19 residues. The CDR3 DNA reads as TGTGCCAGCAGCCTCTCCCGGGGGCTACAAACGTCCGGGGCCAACGTCCTGACTTTC. Protein sequence: CASSLSRGLQTSGANVLTF.

The CDR3 loop reads CASSYNVEQYF. In DNA, the CDR3 is TGTGCCAGCTCATACAACGTAGAGCAGTACTTC. The chain uses TRBV18 and TRBJ2-7; D is ambiguous. V lost 5 bases and J 7 bases, leaving 9 bases between the germline ends. This CDR3 comprises 11 residues. Germline lookup yields CDR1 KGHSH and CDR2 LQKENI.

The gene calls are TRBV15 and TRBJ1-4, with 7 bases lining up with TRBD1. Germline assignment: CDR1 LNHNV and CDR2 YYDKDF (reference sequence). The CDR3 spans 15 residues. Losses at the gene ends were 5 bases for V and 10 bases for J; bases not matched to a gene: 13. The CDR3 nucleotides read TGTGCCACCAGCCGAAGTGAGGGGGCTGGCGGAAAACTGTTTTTT. This encodes CATSRSEGAGGKLFF. The entire variable domain, with the rest obtained from reference TRBV15 and TRBJ1-4, is as follows: DAMVIQNPRYQVTQFGKPVTLSCSQTLNHNVMYWYQQKSSQAPKLLFHYYDKDFNNEADTPDNFQSRRPNTSFCFLDIRSPGLGDTAMYLCATSRSEGAGGKLFFGSGTQLSVL.

The gene calls are TRBV9 and TRBJ2-2; D unclear. The CDR3 sequence is 15 residues long. CDR1 and CDR2 (germline): SGDLS, YYNGEE. V dropped 3 bases and J dropped 7 bases, with 16 bases sitting between them. CDR3: CASSEFSRGSGELFF. The CDR3 DNA is TGTGCCAGCAGCGAATTTTCCAGAGGCAGCGGGGAGCTGTTTTTT.

Worth noting for this clone: The sample has other DNA sequences that encode this CDR3 too. CDR3 bases: TGTGCCAGCAGTTCAACAGGGACAAATCAGCCCCAGCATTTT. Its translation: CASSSTGTNQPQHF. The J gene is TRBJ1-5, the V gene TRBV27; tentatively, D is TRBD1 (6 bases). The ends were cut back, 4 bases at V and 4 bases at J, with 11 bases in the middle. Germline CDR1 is MNHEY and CDR2 is SMNVEV (reference sequence). The CDR3 is 14 residues long.

Concerning this clone itself: Within the sample, other DNA sequences also encode this same CDR3. This chain uses TRBV6-5 with TRBJ2-2; D unresolved. The CDR3 extends over 15 amino acids. Germline lookup yields CDR1 MNHEY and CDR2 SVGAGI. The germline V and J ends were trimmed by 2 bases and 2 bases, with 9 bases remaining between them. CDR3 sequence reads: CASSYSAENTGELFF. The CDR3 coding sequence is TGTGCCAGCAGTTACAGCGCGGAAAACACCGGGGAGCTGTTTTTT.

The chain carries TRBV7-6 and TRBJ2-7, with a weak D call TRBD1 (6 bases). The germline V and J ends were trimmed by 5 bases and 6 bases, with 17 bases remaining between them. Germline V lookup: CDR1 SGHVS, CDR2 FNYEAQ. This CDR3 is built from 14 residues. The CDR3 sequence: CASSPRDNPSEQYF. In nucleotides, the CDR3 is TGTGCCAGCAGCCCACGGGACAATCCGTCCGAGCAGTACTTC. Looking up the rest from reference TRBV7-6 and TRBJ2-7 gives the full variable domain: GAGVSQSPRYKVTKRGQDVALRCDPISGHVSLYWYRQALGQGPEFLTYFNYEAQQDKSGLPNDRFSAERPEGSISTLTIQRTEQRDSAMYRCASSPRDNPSEQYFGPGTRLTVT.

V gene TRBV5-6 combines with J gene TRBJ2-2; the D call may be TRBD1 or TRBD2 (5 bases each). Per germline, CDR1 SGHDT and CDR2 YYEEEE. CDR3 length: 15 amino acids. Trimming shortened V by 4 bases and J by 6 bases, and 16 bases separated the two germline ends. The CDR3 reads CASSRGAGFAGELFF. CDR3 DNA sequence: TGTGCCAGCAGCAGGGGAGCAGGGTTTGCCGGGGAGCTGTTTTTT. Combining the CDR3 with reference TRBV5-6 and TRBJ2-2 gives the whole variable domain DAGVTQSPTHLIKTRGQQVTLRCSPKSGHDTVSWYQQALGQGPQFIFQYYEEEERQRGNFPDRFSGHQFPNYSSELNVNALLLGDSALYLCASSRGAGFAGELFFGEGSRLTVL.

This sequence joins TRBV7-9 and TRBJ2-4, with D tentatively TRBD1 or TRBD2 (6 bases each). The CDR3 has 16 amino acids. The germline CDR1 and CDR2 sequences are SEHNR and FQNEAQ (reference sequence). The germline V and J ends were trimmed by 4 bases and 3 bases, with 16 bases remaining between them. In DNA form, the CDR3 reads TGTGCCAGCAGCTCCAACTGGGGGGCTGACAAAAACATTCAGTACTTC. The encoded protein is CASSSNWGADKNIQYF.

The genes are TRBV19 and TRBJ2-1, with D perhaps given as TRBD1 or TRBD2 (5 bases each). This CDR3 region has 15 residues. The V and J ends lost 3 bases and 4 bases respectively, with 13 bases between them. The germline V gene has CDR1 LNHDA and CDR2 SQIVND (reference sequence). In DNA form, the CDR3 reads TGTGCCAGTAGTATTTCACTAGGGGCTTACAATGAGCAGTTCTTC. This translates into CASSISLGAYNEQFF. Complete variable domain (other parts from reference TRBV19 and TRBJ2-1): DGGITQSPKYLFRKEGQNVTLSCEQNLNHDAMYWYRQDPGQGLRLIYYSQIVNDFQKGDIAEGYSVSREKKESFPLTVTSAQKNPTAFYLCASSISLGAYNEQFFGPGTRLTVL.

The V call is TRBV7-9, the J call TRBJ2-1; 9 bases map to TRBD2. Trimming took 5 bases from V and 1 from J; bases not matched to a gene: 12. Germline V gene lookup returns CDR1 SEHNR and CDR2 FQNEAQ (reference sequence). The CDR3 totals 18 residues. The CDR3: CASSPPGSSGRSYNEQFF. CDR3 DNA sequence: TGTGCCAGCAGCCCCCCTGGGAGTAGCGGGAGATCCTACAATGAGCAGTTCTTC.

The chain carries TRBV9 and TRBJ2-1; 11 nucleotides agree with TRBD2. After removal of 3 bases from V and 7 bases from J, the junction contained 3 bases not matched to a gene. Germline lookup yields CDR1 SGDLS and CDR2 YYNGEE. The CDR3 length is 14 residues. CDR3 bases: TGTGCCAGCAGCGGGACTAGCGGGCCGAATGAGCAGTTCTTC. It specifies CASSGTSGPNEQFF.

The chain couples TRBV29-1 to TRBJ1-1, with D perhaps matching TRBD1 (5 bases). Germline CDR1 and CDR2: SQVTM and ANQGSEA. V dropped 4 bases and J dropped 4 bases, with 16 bases sitting between them. This CDR3 comprises 14 residues. This CDR3 reads CSVAGTVLGTEAFF. The CDR3 DNA reads as TGCAGCGTTGCCGGGACGGTTTTAGGCACTGAAGCTTTCTTT.

As concerns this clone: The same CDR3 is also encoded by other DNA sequences in this sample. The V and J genes are TRBV5-4 and TRBJ2-3; 8 nucleotides match TRBD2. V lost 3 bases and J lost 0; bases outside the gene matches: 3. Germline V lookup: CDR1 SGHNT, CDR2 YYREEE (reference sequence). This CDR3 is built from 15 residues. CDR3 coding DNA: TGTGCCAGCAGCTCGGGAGGGGAGAGCACAGATACGCAGTATTTT. Translation gives CASSSGGESTDTQYF.

The rearrangement links TRBV5-1 to TRBJ2-5; D might be TRBD1 or TRBD2, each matching 5 bases. Germline V gene lookup returns CDR1 SGHRS and CDR2 YFSETQ. The CDR3 covers 12 residues. The V and J ends lost 0 bases and 10 bases respectively, with 10 bases between them. Here the CDR3 DNA reads TGCGCCAGCAGCTTGGCCCGGGGCGACCAGTACTTC. It translates to CASSLARGDQYF.

The chain uses TRBV7-9 and TRBJ2-5; TRBD1 agrees at 8 bases. Germline loops: CDR1 SEHNR, CDR2 FQNEAQ (reference sequence). Trimming at V came to 4 bases and at J to 5 bases, leaving 9 bases not matched to a gene. The CDR3 runs to 15 residues. The CDR3 sequence is CASSSGAGGAETQYF. The CDR3 DNA follows: TGTGCCAGCAGCTCGGGGGCAGGGGGCGCGGAGACCCAGTACTTC.

This clone appeared a single time. The chain combines TRBV9 with TRBJ2-2; D remains ambiguous. Germline V lookup: CDR1 SGDLS, CDR2 YYNGEE. The CDR3 spans 14 residues. V shed 3 bases and J shed 1 base, with 7 bases lying between them. This chain's CDR3 is CASSEKRNTGELFF. The CDR3 bases are TGTGCCAGCAGCGAAAAGCGGAACACCGGGGAGCTGTTTTTT.

Regarding this clone: In the same sample, other DNA sequences code for this CDR3. This chain joins TRBV7-2 and TRBJ1-5, with D unclear. With 1 base removed from V and 2 bases from J, the gap between germline ends came to 3 bases. In germline, CDR1 is SGHTA, CDR2 FQGNSA. The CDR3 loop spans 13 amino acids. The DNA for the CDR3 is TGTGCCAGCAGCTTAGGGCGCAATCAGCCCCAGCATTTT. Translated: CASSLGRNQPQHF.

J is TRBJ2-1 and V is TRBV14; no reliable D call. Trimming took 4 bases from V and 6 from J, leaving 13 bases between them. CDR1 SGHDN and CDR2 FVKESK come from the germline V gene. This CDR3 has 14 residues. The CDR3 is CASSPLGPGNEQFF. The CDR3 bases are TGTGCCAGCAGCCCCCTAGGTCCCGGCAATGAGCAGTTCTTC.

The chain is built from TRBV6-1 and TRBJ1-1, with D unclear. Per the germline V gene, CDR1 is MNHNS and CDR2 is SASEGT. The CDR3 loop spans 12 amino acids. The ends were cut back, 0 bases at V and 3 bases at J, with 2 bases in the middle. The CDR3 coding sequence is TGTGCCAGCAGTGAAGCTTACACTGAAGCTTTCTTT. It specifies CASSEAYTEAFF.

The chain uses TRBV4-3 and TRBJ2-3, with D perhaps TRBD2 (6 bases). The germline CDR1 and CDR2 sequences are LGHNA and YSLEER. The CDR3 runs 13 residues. The chain's CDR3 is CDPRGWGTDTQYF. In DNA, the CDR3 is TGCGACCCGCGGGGCTGGGGCACAGATACGCAGTATTTT.

The chain couples TRBV4-2 to TRBJ2-7, with a tentative D call TRBD2 (5 bases). V was clipped by 0 bases and J by 9 bases, with 6 bases between them. Germline assignment: CDR1 LGHNA and CDR2 YNFKEQ. The CDR3 consists of 11 residues. This chain's CDR3 is CASSQDRGQYF. CDR3 in DNA: TGTGCCAGCAGCCAAGATCGGGGGCAGTACTTC.

J is TRBJ2-2 and V is TRBV5-1; 9 bases map to TRBD2. The CDR3 contains 18 residues. The germline CDR1 and CDR2 sequences are SGHRS and YFSETQ. V trimming: 3 bases; J trimming: 0 bases; junction bases outside the gene matches: 9. The CDR3 region has the DNA TGCGCCAGCAGCTGGGTGAGGAGCGGGAGGACGAACACCGGGGAGCTGTTTTTT. Its translation is CASSWVRSGRTNTGELFF.

This chain links TRBV7-3 with TRBJ1-1, with D possibly being TRBD1 (5 bases). The ends were cut back, 4 bases at V and 10 bases at J, with 16 bases in the middle. The length of the CDR3 is 13 residues. Germline lookup yields CDR1 SGHTA and CDR2 FQGTGA. CDR3 sequence (DNA): TGTGCCAGCAGCTCTAGGGACCGCACAGCAGCTTTCTTT. Translating gives CASSSRDRTAAFF.

The chain uses TRBV28 and TRBJ2-7; no clear D. CDR1 MDHEN and CDR2 SYDVKM come from the germline V gene. The CDR3 is 14 residues long. Trimming cost V 2 bases and J 3 bases, with 11 bases left between them. The CDR3 DNA follows: TGTGCCAGCAGTTTAACTGGGTGGGGCTACGAGCAGTACTTC. Amino acids: CASSLTGWGYEQYF.